The source of this T cell receptor beta chain is a study of T cell repertoires in cytomegalovirus infection. Across the study: Public TCR beta signatures marked donors with CMV infection and the matching HLA. Points from the study as a whole: Summed public TCR beta family frequency identified CMV carriers bearing the relevant HLA. CMV-specific TCR beta clonotypes restricted by HLA-C were the ones dominating the ex vivo response.

Germline values: CDR1 SGHRS, CDR2 YFSETQ. V was shortened by 4 bases and J by 1 base, with 11 bases between the two germline ends. The CDR3 contains 14 residues. TCRdb called the reads again in MiXCR, with one record for every CDR3 protein. The sample lists 150,000 to 200,000 distinct CDR3 sequences; approximately 19% were seen once. About this clonotype itself: The antigen is unknown.

V is TRBV5-1 and J is TRBJ2-5; D gene uncertain. The TCR was taken from a human donor in good health (CMV status not recorded). Some clones in this sample may be carry-over from other donors' samples. Sample: PBMCs. The CDR3, as DNA: TGCGCCAGCAGCCAAGGACGGAGCCAAGAGACCCAGTACTTC. Encoded protein: CASSQGRSQETQYF.